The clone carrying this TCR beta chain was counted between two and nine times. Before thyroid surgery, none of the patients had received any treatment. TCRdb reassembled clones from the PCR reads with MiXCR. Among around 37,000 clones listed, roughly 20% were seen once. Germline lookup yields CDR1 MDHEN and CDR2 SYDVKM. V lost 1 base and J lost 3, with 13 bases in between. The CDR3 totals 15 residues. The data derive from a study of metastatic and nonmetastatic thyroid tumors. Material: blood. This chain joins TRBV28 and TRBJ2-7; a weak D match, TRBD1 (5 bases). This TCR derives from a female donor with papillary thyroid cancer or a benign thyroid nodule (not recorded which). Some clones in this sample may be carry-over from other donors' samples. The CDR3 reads CASSLSQGWSYEQYF. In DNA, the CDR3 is TGTGCCAGCAGTTTATCTCAGGGATGGAGCTACGAGCAGTACTTC.